The clone carrying this TCR beta chain was detected a few times. TCR beta CDR3 regions came from multiplex PCR with 32 forward V and 13 reverse J primers. TCRdb itself ran the multiplex PCR reads through MiXCR, one entry per CDR3 protein. The sample yields 20,000 to 25,000 distinct CDR3 sequences, approximately 26% seen once. The V segment lost 3 bases and the J segment 7 bases; nucleotides outside the gene matches: 13. The CDR3 has 16 residues. CDR1 and CDR2 from the germline V gene are MNHNS and SASEGT. This specimen belongs to a study of immune heterogeneity within non-small cell lung tumors. Template was bulk tumor genomic DNA, roughly 580 ng per sample. Each primary tumor yielded several biopsies, collected far apart from one another at surgery. It was patients with untreated, newly diagnosed non-small cell lung cancer who underwent curative surgery.

Sequences were obtained from lung tumor tissue. The chain carries TRBV6-1 and TRBJ2-3; 7 positions agree with TRBD1. This clonotype originated in a man in his forties or fifties with non-small cell lung cancer. CDR3 sequence reads: CASSEQPGTALNTQYF. The CDR3, as DNA: TGTGCCAGCAGTGAGCAACCCGGGACAGCCTTAAATACGCAGTATTTT.